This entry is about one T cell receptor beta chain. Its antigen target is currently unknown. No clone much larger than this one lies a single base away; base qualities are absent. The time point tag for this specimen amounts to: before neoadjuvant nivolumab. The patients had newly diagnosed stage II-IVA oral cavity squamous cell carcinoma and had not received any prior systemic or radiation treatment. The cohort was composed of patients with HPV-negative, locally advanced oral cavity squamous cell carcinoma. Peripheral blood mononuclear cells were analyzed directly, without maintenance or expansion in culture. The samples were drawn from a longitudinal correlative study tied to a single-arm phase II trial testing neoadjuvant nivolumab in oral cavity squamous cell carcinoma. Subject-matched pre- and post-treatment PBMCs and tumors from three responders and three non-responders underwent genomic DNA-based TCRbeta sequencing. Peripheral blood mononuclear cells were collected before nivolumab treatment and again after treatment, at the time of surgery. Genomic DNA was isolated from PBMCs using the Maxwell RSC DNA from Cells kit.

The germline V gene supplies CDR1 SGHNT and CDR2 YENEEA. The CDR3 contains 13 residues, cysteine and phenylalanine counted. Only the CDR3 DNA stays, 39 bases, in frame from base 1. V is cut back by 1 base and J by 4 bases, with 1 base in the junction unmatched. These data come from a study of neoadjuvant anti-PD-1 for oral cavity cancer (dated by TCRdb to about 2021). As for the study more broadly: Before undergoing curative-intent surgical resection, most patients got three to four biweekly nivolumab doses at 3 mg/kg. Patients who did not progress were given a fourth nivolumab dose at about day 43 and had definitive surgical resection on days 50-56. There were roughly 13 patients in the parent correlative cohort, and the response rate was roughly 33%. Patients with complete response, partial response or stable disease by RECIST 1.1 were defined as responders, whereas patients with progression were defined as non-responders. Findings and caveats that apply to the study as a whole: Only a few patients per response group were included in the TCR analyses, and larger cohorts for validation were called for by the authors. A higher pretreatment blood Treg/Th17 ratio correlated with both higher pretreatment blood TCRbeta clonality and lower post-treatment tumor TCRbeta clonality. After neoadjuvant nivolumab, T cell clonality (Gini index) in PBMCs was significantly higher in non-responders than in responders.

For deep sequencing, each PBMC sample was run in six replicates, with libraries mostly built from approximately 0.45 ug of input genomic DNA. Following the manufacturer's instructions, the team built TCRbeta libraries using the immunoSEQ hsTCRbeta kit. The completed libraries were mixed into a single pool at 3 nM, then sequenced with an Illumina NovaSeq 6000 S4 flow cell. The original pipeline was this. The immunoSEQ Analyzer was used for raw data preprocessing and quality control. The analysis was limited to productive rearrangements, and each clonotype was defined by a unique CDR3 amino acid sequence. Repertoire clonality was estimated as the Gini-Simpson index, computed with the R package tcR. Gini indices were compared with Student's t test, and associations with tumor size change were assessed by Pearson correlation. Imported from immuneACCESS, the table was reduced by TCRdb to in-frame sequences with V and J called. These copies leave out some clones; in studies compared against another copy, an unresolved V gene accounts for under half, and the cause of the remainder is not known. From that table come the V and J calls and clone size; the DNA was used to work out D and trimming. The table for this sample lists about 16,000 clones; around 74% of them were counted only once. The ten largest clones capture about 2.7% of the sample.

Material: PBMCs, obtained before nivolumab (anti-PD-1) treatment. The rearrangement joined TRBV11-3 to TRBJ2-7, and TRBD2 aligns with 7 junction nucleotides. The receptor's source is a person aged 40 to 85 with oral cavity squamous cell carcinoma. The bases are TGTGCCAGCAGCTTAGGGGAGGGGTACGAGCAGTACTTC. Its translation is CASSLGEGYEQYF.